The 23 T cell receptor gamma chains listed next were all sequenced from one sample in a study of gamma delta lymphoproliferative disorders and STAT genes. TCRdb redid the clone calls on the multiplex PCR reads with CATT. The data contain about 4,100 gamma-chain clones, 7% of them singletons. Sequencing used genomic DNA taken from PBMCs of patients and controls. The sequenced material came from blood. The source is a human donor in good health.

This clone has only a few counts. DNA for the CDR3: TGTGCCTTGTGCCCCTCCCGCCAAGGGGGGAAACTCTTT. This codes for CALCPSRQGGKLF. This chain uses TRGV9 with TRGJ1 or TRGJ2. The J gene, absent from TCRdb, was called here by matching the DNA to germline. Germline loops: CDR1 GITISATS, CDR2 ISYDGTV (reference sequence). Unmatched junction bases numbered 18, after V lost 7 bases and J lost 12 bases. CDR3 length: 13 residues.

Written as DNA, the CDR3 is TGTGCTGCTCCCACTGGTTGGTTCAAGATATTT. Protein sequence: CAAPTGWFKIF. The gene calls are TRGV10 and TRGJP1. The J gene, missing from TCRdb, was assigned here through DNA to germline matching. TRGV10 is noted as an ORF with a role that remains uncertain. The J segment lost 3 bases and the V segment lost 12 bases, leaving 2 bases of the junction unmatched. This CDR3 contains 11 residues.

By its share, this clone is medium-sized. The chain has TRGV3 and TRGJ1 or TRGJ2. TCRdb does not report a J gene; here it was assigned by matching the DNA to germline references. V was pared by 2 bases and J by 7 bases, with 11 bases of the junction left unmatched. The CDR3 sequence is 14 residues long. Germline V gene data show CDR1 as VTNTFY and CDR2 as YDVSTARD (reference sequence). CDR3 in amino acids: CATWDIPGEYKKLF. The CDR3 DNA reads TGTGCCACCTGGGACATCCCGGGAGAGTATAAGAAACTCTTT.

This clone counts as medium-sized. The chain links TRGV4 to TRGJ1 or TRGJ2. TCRdb carries no J gene annotation; the J gene was assigned here by matching the DNA with germline. CDR1 is EGSTGY, CDR2 YDSYTSSV, per germline. Trimming at V came to 9 bases and at J to 0 bases, leaving 5 bases not matched to a gene. The CDR3 is 12 residues long. The CDR3 sequence is CATPENYYKKLF. Here the CDR3 DNA reads TGTGCCACCCCAGAGAATTATTATAAGAAACTCTTT.

Relative to its sample, this clone is medium-sized. The CDR3, as DNA: TGTGCTGCGTGGGAATGCTTGTGGGGTTGGTTCAAGATATTT. This encodes CAAWECLWGWFKIF. The chain uses TRGV10 and TRGJP1. The J gene was missing in TCRdb and was found by matching the end of the DNA to germline. TRGV10 is an open reading frame, and its role is uncertain. The CDR3 covers 14 residues. V dropped 8 bases and J dropped 8; count of bases not matched to a gene: 12.

This clone is medium-sized by share. The chain couples TRGV2 to TRGJ1 or TRGJ2. TCRdb does not report a J gene; here it was assigned by matching the DNA to germline references. There are 15 residues in the CDR3. Germline V gene lookup returns CDR1 EGSNGY and CDR2 YDSYNSKV. V shed 0 bases, J shed 10 bases, and the junction held 15 bases outside the gene matches. CDR3 sequence: CATWDGPRGLLKKLF. The DNA for the CDR3 is TGTGCCACCTGGGACGGGCCTAGGGGCTTATTGAAGAAACTCTTT.

This clone was found many times. No J gene call was made, and the V gene is TRGV5. The CDR3 contains 10 residues. Germline lookup yields CDR1 VINAFY and CDR2 YDVSNSKD. CDR3: CATWDRLDLF. CDR3 DNA: TGTGCCACCTGGGACAGGCTCGACCTCTTT.

In its sample, this clone ranks as medium-sized. The chain carries TRGV3 and TRGJP1. The J gene, missing from TCRdb, was assigned here through DNA to germline matching. The V segment lost 0 bases and the J segment 0 bases; nucleotides outside the gene matches: 4. The CDR3 spans 16 residues. Per the germline V gene, CDR1 is VTNTFY and CDR2 is YDVSTARD (reference sequence). CDR3 protein: CATWDRGDTTGWFKIF. The CDR3 bases are TGTGCCACCTGGGACAGGGGAGATACCACTGGTTGGTTCAAGATATTT.

This clone appeared many times. This chain connects TRGV9 to TRGJ1 or TRGJ2. The J gene comes from matching the DNA to germline here; TCRdb lacks it. CDR1 GITISATS and CDR2 ISYDGTV come from the germline V gene (reference sequence). The CDR3 totals 12 residues. V trimming: 3 bases; J trimming: 7 bases; junction bases outside the gene matches: 6. As DNA, the CDR3 is TGTGCCTTGTGGGAGTCGTCCTATAAGAAACTCTTT. Its translation is CALWESSYKKLF.

Sample share makes this clone medium-sized (0.01 to 0.1%). Additional DNA sequences in this sample encode the identical CDR3. The rearrangement uses TRGV8 and TRGJ1 or TRGJ2. Since TCRdb gives no J gene, matching the DNA to germline was used here to assign it. The ends lost 3 bases at V and 7 bases at J; junction bases unmatched: 3. In germline, CDR1 is VENAVY, CDR2 YDSYNSRV. The length of the CDR3 is 11 residues. CDR3 nucleotides: TGTGCCACCTGGGATCCCTATAAGAAACTCTTT. Its protein is CATWDPYKKLF.

This clone has ten or more counts. V usage is TRGV4 and J usage is TRGJ1 or TRGJ2. TCRdb gives no J gene; it was assigned here by matching the DNA to germline. J gave up 0 bases and V 0 bases, and 2 bases lay outside the gene matches. The CDR3 runs 14 residues. Germline V gives CDR1 EGSTGY, CDR2 YDSYTSSV. The CDR3 DNA reads as TGTGCCACCTGGGATGGGGGGAATTATTATAAGAAACTCTTT. This codes for CATWDGGNYYKKLF.

This clone is categorized as medium-sized. At residue 7, TCRdb's protein disagrees with the DNA translation; the protein shown here derives from the DNA. The chain employs TRGV10 and TRGJ1 or TRGJ2. The J gene comes from matching the DNA to germline here; TCRdb lacks it. TRGV10 is classed as an ORF, of uncertain function. V gave up 8 bases and J gave up 6 bases; unmatched junction bases: 8. The CDR3 contains 12 residues. The CDR3 DNA follows: TGTGCTGCGTGGGATTATTGTTATAAGAAACTCTTT. It yields the protein CAAWDYCYKKLF.

This chain connects TRGV9 to TRGJ1 or TRGJ2. TCRdb records no J gene; here it was assigned by comparing the DNA to germline. Germline V gives CDR1 GITISATS, CDR2 ISYDGTV (reference sequence). Trimming took 5 bases from V and 3 from J; bases not matched to a gene: 7. There are 13 residues in the CDR3. CDR3 sequence: CALWVEGYYKKLF. The CDR3 region has the DNA TGTGCCTTGTGGGTCGAAGGTTATTATAAGAAACTCTTT.

This clone is classed as medium-sized (0.01 to 0.1%). This chain joins TRGV10 and TRGJ1 or TRGJ2. The J gene, left out of TCRdb, was set here by checking the DNA against germline. TRGV10 is sorted into the ORF group, with uncertain function. V was pared by 8 bases and J by 11 bases, with 19 bases of the junction left unmatched. This CDR3 has 14 residues. DNA of the CDR3: TGTGCTGCGTGGGATACGTTTTTAGGTCGTGAGAAACTCTTT. Residues: CAAWDTFLGREKLF.

Judged by abundance, this clone is medium-sized. The V gene is TRGV4, the J gene TRGJ1 or TRGJ2. The J gene was missing in TCRdb and was found by matching the end of the DNA to germline. The CDR3 spans 14 residues. With 9 bases clipped from V and 0 bases from J, the junction kept 11 bases outside the gene matches. CDR1 is EGSTGY, CDR2 YDSYTSSV, per germline. The CDR3 sequence is CATRVVQNYYKKLF. The CDR3 DNA reads TGTGCCACCCGTGTAGTACAGAATTATTATAAGAAACTCTTT.

This clone was recorded many times. This sequence joins TRGV10 and TRGJ1 or TRGJ2. No J gene was available from TCRdb, and it was assigned here by a germline match of the DNA. TRGV10 is noted as an ORF with a role that remains uncertain. The CDR3 spans 13 residues. The V segment lost 8 bases and the J segment 0 bases; nucleotides outside the gene matches: 5. The CDR3, as DNA: TGTGCTGCGTGGGGTTCGAATTATTATAAGAAACTCTTT. It is translated as CAAWGSNYYKKLF.

In its sample, this clone was seen many times. The chain links TRGV4 to TRGJ1 or TRGJ2. No J gene is reported in TCRdb; it was inferred here by comparing the DNA with germline. Germline CDR1 reads EGSTGY; CDR2 reads YDSYTSSV. V shed 0 bases and J 0 bases; nucleotides not matched to a gene: 8. The CDR3 covers 16 residues. The CDR3 loop reads CATWDGGCSNYYKKLF. The CDR3 coding sequence is TGTGCCACCTGGGATGGGGGTTGCTCGAATTATTATAAGAAACTCTTT.

By its share, this clone is medium-sized. The chain carries TRGV4 and TRGJ1 or TRGJ2. Assignment of the J gene here rests on matching the DNA to germline, because TCRdb gives none. Germline CDR1 EGSTGY, CDR2 YDSYTSSV. V lost 1 base and J lost 9; bases outside the gene matches: 15. The CDR3 contains 15 residues. The CDR3 loop reads CATWDGALVFTKKLF. Here the CDR3 DNA reads TGTGCCACCTGGGATGGTGCTTTGGTCTTCACTAAGAAACTCTTT.

In its sample, this clone is medium-sized (0.01 to 0.1%). The chain has TRGV10 and TRGJ1 or TRGJ2. The J gene was not available in TCRdb and was assigned here by matching the DNA to germline segments. TRGV10 is marked as an open reading frame, function uncertain. J gave up 8 bases and V 8 bases, and 13 bases lay outside the gene matches. The CDR3 has 13 amino acids. CDR3 protein: CAAWDYPLHKKLF. CDR3 DNA sequence: TGTGCTGCGTGGGATTACCCCCTTCATAAGAAACTCTTT.

This clone was observed at least ten times. J is TRGJP1 and V is TRGV8. The J gene is not listed in TCRdb, so it was assigned here from a DNA match to germline. The V gene end was trimmed by 5 bases and the J gene end by 3 bases; junction bases not matched to a gene: 3. The CDR3 is made up of 13 amino acids. Germline V gives CDR1 VENAVY, CDR2 YDSYNSRV. CDR3 DNA sequence: TGTGCCACCTGGGGGCCCACTGGTTGGTTCAAGATATTT. It codes for CATWGPTGWFKIF.

This clone qualifies as medium-sized (0.01 to 0.1%). Additional DNA sequences in this sample encode the identical CDR3. V is TRGV8 and J is TRGJ1 or TRGJ2. No J segment appears in TCRdb, so it was assigned here by matching the sequence to germline. This CDR3 has 11 amino acids. The trim removed 0 bases at V and 7 bases at J, leaving 0 bases unmatched. CDR1 and CDR2 from the germline V gene are VENAVY and YDSYNSRV. The CDR3 region is CATWDRYKKLF. The CDR3 DNA follows: TGTGCCACCTGGGATAGGTATAAGAAACTCTTT.

By share, this clone ranks as medium-sized. Other DNA sequences in the same sample also yield this CDR3. V is TRGV4 and J is TRGJ1 or TRGJ2. The J gene, not given by TCRdb, was assigned here from a germline match of the nucleotide sequence. V was pared by 0 bases and J by 6 bases, with 2 bases of the junction left unmatched. Germline V gene sequence: CDR1 EGSTGY, CDR2 YDSYTSSV. The CDR3 length is 12 residues. DNA for the CDR3: TGTGCCACCTGGGATGGGCCTTATAAGAAACTCTTT. This translates into CATWDGPYKKLF.

This clone rates as medium-sized (0.01 to 0.1%). The same CDR3 is also encoded by other DNA sequences in this sample. The gene calls are TRGV8 and TRGJ1 or TRGJ2. Here the J gene came from matching the DNA to germline, since TCRdb omits it. This CDR3 is 12 amino acids long. J was trimmed by 3 bases and V by 3 bases; bases with no gene match: 2. CDR1 and CDR2 from the germline V gene are VENAVY and YDSYNSRV. The CDR3 protein is CATWDPYYKKLF. In DNA form, the CDR3 reads TGTGCCACCTGGGATCCTTATTATAAGAAACTCTTT.